Following are 6 T cell receptor beta chains from one sample sequenced in a study of blood T cell repertoires in COVID-19 (dated by TCRdb to the early 2020s). The protocol used for the library was the immunoSEQ multiplex PCR assay. What TCRdb holds here is the immuneACCESS table cut down to in-frame rearrangements. Part of the clones is not present; checked against another copy, under half of the missing clones reflect an unresolved V gene, and the others are unexplained. The sample includes around 9,700 clones, with 87% observed a single time. Roughly 25% of the sample goes to the ten largest clones. Sample: peripheral blood. The receptors here all came from a man aged 30 to 39 with active or convalescent COVID-19.

J is TRBJ1-6 and V is TRBV2; 10 positions match TRBD1. The length of the CDR3 is 15 residues. J was trimmed by 7 bases and V by 6 bases; bases with no gene match: 6. CDR1 SNHLY and CDR2 FYNNEI come from the germline V gene. The CDR3: CASRLRQGANSPLHF. In DNA, the CDR3 is TGTGCCAGCAGGCTACGACAGGGGGCAAATTCACCCCTCCACTTT.

The rearrangement joins TRBV6-5 to TRBJ2-2, with D hard to call. V dropped 5 bases and J dropped 2 bases, with 9 bases sitting between them. The germline V gene encodes CDR1 MNHEY and CDR2 SVGAGI. The CDR3 sequence is 14 residues long. In nucleotides, the CDR3 is TGTGCCAGCAGTCACAGAAGCAACACCGGGGAGCTGTTTTTT. Encoded protein: CASSHRSNTGELFF.

The chain joins TRBV12-3 or TRBV12-4 to TRBJ1-1; D is perhaps TRBD1 (6 bases). V lost 6 bases and J lost 3, with 11 bases in between. This CDR3 contains 13 residues. The CDR3 nucleotides are TGTGCCAGCAGCCGAAACAGGGACACTGAAGCTTTCTTT. This gives the protein CASSRNRDTEAFF.

The chain couples TRBV4-1 to TRBJ2-5, with TRBD1 identical over 9 bases. Losses at the gene ends were 6 bases for V and 5 bases for J; bases not matched to a gene: 7. Looked up from germline, CDR1 is MGHRA and CDR2 is YSYEKL. There are 14 residues in the CDR3. The CDR3 here is CASRSTGGGETQYF. The CDR3 nucleotides read TGCGCCAGCAGGTCGACAGGGGGAGGGGAGACCCAGTACTTC.

The genes are TRBV10-3 and TRBJ1-2; 9 bases agree with TRBD1. This CDR3 has 17 residues. CDR1 and CDR2 (germline): ENHRY, SYGVKD. Trimming at V came to 4 bases and at J to 7 bases, leaving 16 bases not matched to a gene. CDR3 region: CAISVPLTGQGFSGYTF. CDR3 bases: TGTGCCATCAGTGTCCCCCTGACGGGACAGGGATTCTCTGGCTACACCTTC.

The chain couples TRBV10-3 to TRBJ2-5, with 15 bases fitting TRBD2. Per germline, CDR1 ENHRY and CDR2 SYGVKD. CDR3 length equals 15 residues. V shed 4 bases, J shed 4 bases, and the junction held 1 base outside the gene matches. The CDR3 DNA follows: TGTGCCATCAGTGGGACTAGCGGGGGGGGAGAGACCCAGTACTTC. The encoded protein is CAISGTSGGGETQYF.